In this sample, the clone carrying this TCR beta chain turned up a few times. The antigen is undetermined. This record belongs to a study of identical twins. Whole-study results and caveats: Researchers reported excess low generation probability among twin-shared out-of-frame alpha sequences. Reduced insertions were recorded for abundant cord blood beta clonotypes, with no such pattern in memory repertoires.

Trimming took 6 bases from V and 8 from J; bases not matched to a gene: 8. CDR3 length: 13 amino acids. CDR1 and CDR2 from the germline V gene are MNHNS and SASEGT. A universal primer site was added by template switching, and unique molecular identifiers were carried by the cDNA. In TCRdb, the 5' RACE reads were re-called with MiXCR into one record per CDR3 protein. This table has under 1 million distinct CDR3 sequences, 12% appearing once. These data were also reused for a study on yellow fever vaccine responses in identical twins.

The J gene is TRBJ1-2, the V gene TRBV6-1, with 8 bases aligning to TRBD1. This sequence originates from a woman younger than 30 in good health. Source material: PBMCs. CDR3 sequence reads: CASSEGQASGYTF. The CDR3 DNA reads TGTGCCAGCAGCGAGGGACAGGCGTCCGGCTACACCTTC.